This TCR beta chain originates from a study of blood T cell repertoires in COVID-19. In the authors' workflow: The authors estimated nucleated cell counts from reference gene primer amplification. Measured with immunoSEQ multiplex PCR; TCRdb has only the in-frame clones, and not every one. Clonal size and the V and J genes are those of that table, whereas D and trimming came from the DNA. The sample records 430,000 or so clones, roughly 89% being singletons. The sequenced material came from peripheral blood. This receptor was identified in a man between 18 and 35 years old with COVID-19, enrolled during active disease.

The DNA for the CDR3 is TGTGCCAGCAGCTTGGCCGAAGTAGCCTACGAGCAGTACTTC. Translating gives CASSLAEVAYEQYF. The gene calls are TRBV5-5 and TRBJ2-7; D is ambiguous. V dropped 0 bases and J dropped 2 bases, with 9 bases sitting between them. The CDR3 covers 14 residues. CDR1 and CDR2 (germline): SGHKS, YYEKEE (reference sequence). Full variable domain (outside the CDR3, taken from reference TRBV5-5 and TRBJ2-7): DAGVTQSPTHLIKTRGQQVTLRCSPISGHKSVSWYQQVLGQGPQFIFQYYEKEERGRGNFPDRFSARQFPNYSSELNVNALLLGDSALYLCASSLAEVAYEQYFGPGTRLTVT.